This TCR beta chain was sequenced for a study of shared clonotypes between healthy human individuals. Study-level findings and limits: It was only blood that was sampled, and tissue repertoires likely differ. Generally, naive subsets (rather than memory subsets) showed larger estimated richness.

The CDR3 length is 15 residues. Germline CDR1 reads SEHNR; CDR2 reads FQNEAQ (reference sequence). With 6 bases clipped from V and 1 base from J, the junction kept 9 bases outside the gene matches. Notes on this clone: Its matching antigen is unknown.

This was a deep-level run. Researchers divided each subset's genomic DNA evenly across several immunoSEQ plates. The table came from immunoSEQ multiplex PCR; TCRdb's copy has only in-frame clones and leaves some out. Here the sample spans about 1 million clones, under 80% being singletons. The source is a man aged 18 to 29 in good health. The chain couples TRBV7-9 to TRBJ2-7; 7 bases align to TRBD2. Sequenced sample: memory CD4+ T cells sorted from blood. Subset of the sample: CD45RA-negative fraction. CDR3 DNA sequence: TGTGCCAGCAGTTTGGGGGGGTCAAATTCCTACGAGCAGTACTTC. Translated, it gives CASSLGGSNSYEQYF. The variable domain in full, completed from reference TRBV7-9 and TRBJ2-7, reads DTGVSQNPRHKITKRGQNVTFRCDPISEHNRLYWYRQTLGQGPEFLTYFQNEAQLEKSRLLSDRFSAERPKGSFSTLEIQRTEQGDSAMYLCASSLGGSNSYEQYFGPGTRLTVT.